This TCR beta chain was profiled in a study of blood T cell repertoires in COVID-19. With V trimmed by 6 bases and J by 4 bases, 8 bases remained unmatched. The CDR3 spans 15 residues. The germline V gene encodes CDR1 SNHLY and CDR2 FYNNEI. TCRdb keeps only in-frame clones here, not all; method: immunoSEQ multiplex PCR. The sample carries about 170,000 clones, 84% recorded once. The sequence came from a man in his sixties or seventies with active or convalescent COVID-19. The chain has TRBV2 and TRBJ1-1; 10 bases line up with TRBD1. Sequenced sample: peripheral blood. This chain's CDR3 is CASRKTGGTGTEAFF. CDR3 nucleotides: TGTGCCAGCAGGAAGACAGGGGGCACGGGCACTGAAGCTTTCTTT.